The sequence of this T cell receptor beta chain was determined in a study of shared clonotypes between healthy human individuals. Regarding the study as a whole: Limited genetic and exposure-history diversity came from having few donors. Among a handful of donors, roughly 5.5% of naive CD4 clonotypes were found in common.

Per the germline V gene, CDR1 is ENHRY and CDR2 is SYGVKD. V was cut by 10 bases and J by 1 base, with 16 bases left in between. The CDR3 sequence is 14 residues long. A note on this clone: Antigen specificity is unknown.

Sequenced by immunoSEQ multiplex PCR; TCRdb stores in-frame clones only, minus some. The data show 2 million to 2.5 million clones, about 94% seen once. Sequencing was performed on naive CD4+ T cells sorted from blood. Indicated subset: CD45RA+ positively selected. The chain employs TRBV10-3 and TRBJ1-2, with a tentative D call TRBD1 (5 bases). This TCR derives from a man between 18 and 35 years old in good health. As DNA, the CDR3 is TGTGCCACAGTACAGGATTTGAGTAACTATGGCTACACCTTC. This gives the protein CATVQDLSNYGYTF.